The sequence of this T cell receptor (beta chain) was determined in a study of blood T cell repertoires in COVID-19. Study details: Sites in the United States, Italy and Spain provided acute and convalescent COVID-19 samples. PBMCs, B-cell-depleted T cells, or T cells were the source of the cDNA or gDNA that made up the material.

V lost 2 bases to trimming and J lost 8 bases, with 9 bases between them. There are 12 residues in the CDR3. CDR1 is MNHEY, CDR2 SVGAGI, per germline. Per the original data handling: Counts of nucleated cells, estimated from reference gene primer amplification, were obtained. Produced via immunoSEQ multiplex PCR; TCRdb's table is partial and in-frame only. V, J and clone size are taken as reported in that table, and D and trimming were inferred from the DNA itself. Of 200,000 to 250,000 clones listed, around 80% are singletons. This TCR derives from a man aged 30 to 39 with active or convalescent COVID-19. V usage is TRBV6-5 and J usage is TRBJ1-2; D remains unclear. The sample taken for sequencing was peripheral blood. The CDR3 loop reads CASSYVNGGYTF. The CDR3 nucleotides read TGTGCCAGCAGTTACGTGAACGGGGGCTACACCTTC.